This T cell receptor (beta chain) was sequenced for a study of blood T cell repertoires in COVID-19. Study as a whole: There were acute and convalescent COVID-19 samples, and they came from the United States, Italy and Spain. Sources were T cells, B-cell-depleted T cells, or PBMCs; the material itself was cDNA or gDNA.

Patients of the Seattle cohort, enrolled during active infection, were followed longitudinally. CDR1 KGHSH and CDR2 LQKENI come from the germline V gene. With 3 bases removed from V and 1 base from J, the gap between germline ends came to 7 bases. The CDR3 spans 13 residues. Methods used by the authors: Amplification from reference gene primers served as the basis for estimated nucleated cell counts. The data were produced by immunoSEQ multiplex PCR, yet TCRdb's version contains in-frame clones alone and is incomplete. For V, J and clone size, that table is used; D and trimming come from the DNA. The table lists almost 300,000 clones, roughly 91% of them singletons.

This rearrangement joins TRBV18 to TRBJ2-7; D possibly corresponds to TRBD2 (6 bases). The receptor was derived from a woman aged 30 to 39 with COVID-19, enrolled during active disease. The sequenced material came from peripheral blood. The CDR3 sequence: CASSPRESYEQYF. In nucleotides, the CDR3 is TGTGCCAGCTCACCCCGGGAGTCCTACGAGCAGTACTTC.